Below, one T cell receptor (beta chain) is given with its context. Trimming shortened V by 6 bases and J by 1 base, and 10 bases separated the two germline ends. This CDR3 spans 13 amino acids. CDR1 is SNHLY, CDR2 FYNNEI, per germline. The sample belongs to a study of shared clonotypes between healthy human individuals. Across the study: Aged 18 to 49, the donors were two women and a few men.

The assay was carried out at the deep level. PCR replicates from unsorted PBMC used around 300 ng DNA, and this amount was some 30,000 T cell genomes. TCRdb keeps only in-frame clones here, not all; method: immunoSEQ multiplex PCR. This sample has about 460,000 clones, with more than 70% found just once. Source material: PBMCs. The receptor comes from a woman between 35 and 50 years old in good health. Some clones in this sample may be carry-over from other donors' samples. The chain is built from TRBV2 and TRBJ2-7; D unresolved. The CDR3 bases are TGTGCCAGCAGGCGGACGCGGTCCTACGAGCAGTACTTC. This gives the protein CASRRTRSYEQYF.